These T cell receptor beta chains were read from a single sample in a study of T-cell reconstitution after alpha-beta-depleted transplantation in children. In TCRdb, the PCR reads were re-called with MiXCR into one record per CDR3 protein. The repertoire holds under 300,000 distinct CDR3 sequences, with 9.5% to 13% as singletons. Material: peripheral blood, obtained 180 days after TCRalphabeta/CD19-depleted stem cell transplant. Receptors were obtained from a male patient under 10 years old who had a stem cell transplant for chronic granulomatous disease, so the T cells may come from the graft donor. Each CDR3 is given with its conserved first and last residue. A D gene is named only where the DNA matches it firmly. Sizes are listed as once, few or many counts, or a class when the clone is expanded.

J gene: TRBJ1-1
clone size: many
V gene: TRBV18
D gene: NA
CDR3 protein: CASSPQGRDTEAFF
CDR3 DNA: TGTGCCAGCTCACCTCAGGGGAGGGACACTGAAGCTTTCTTT

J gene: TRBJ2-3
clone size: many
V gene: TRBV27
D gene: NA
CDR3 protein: CASSLSRADTQYF
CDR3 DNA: TGTGCCAGCAGTTTATCGAGGGCAGATACGCAGTATTTT

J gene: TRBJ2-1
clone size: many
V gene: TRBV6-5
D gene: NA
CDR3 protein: CASSPLVEIALWNEQFF
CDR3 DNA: TGTGCCAGCAGCCCCTTGGTAGAGATTGCGCTTTGGAATGAGCAGTTCTTC

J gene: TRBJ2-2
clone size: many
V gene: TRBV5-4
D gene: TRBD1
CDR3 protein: CASSVLGQAWELFF
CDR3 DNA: TGTGCCAGCAGCGTCTTGGGACAGGCGTGGGAGCTGTTTTTT

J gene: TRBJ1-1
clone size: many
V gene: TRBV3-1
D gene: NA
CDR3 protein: CASSQRGASTEAFF
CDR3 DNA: TGTGCCAGCAGCCAACGGGGGGCGAGCACTGAAGCTTTCTTT

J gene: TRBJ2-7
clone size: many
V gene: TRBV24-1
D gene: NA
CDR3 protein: CATSGSFHSGHQNYEQYF
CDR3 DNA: TGTGCCACCAGTGGTTCGTTCCACTCGGGCCACCAAAACTACGAGCAGTACTTC

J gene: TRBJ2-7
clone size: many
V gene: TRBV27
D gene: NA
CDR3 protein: CASSLSGDWQPYEQYF
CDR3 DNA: TGTGCCAGCAGTTTATCAGGGGATTGGCAACCCTACGAGCAGTACTTC

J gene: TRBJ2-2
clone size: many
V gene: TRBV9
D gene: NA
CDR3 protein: CASSYSGGGDTGELFF
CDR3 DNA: TGTGCCAGCAGCTACTCTGGCGGCGGGGACACCGGGGAGCTGTTTTTT

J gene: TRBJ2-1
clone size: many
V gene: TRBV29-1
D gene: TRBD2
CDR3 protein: CSASLAGRYNEQFF
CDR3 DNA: TGCAGCGCAAGCTTAGCGGGTCGATACAATGAGCAGTTCTTC

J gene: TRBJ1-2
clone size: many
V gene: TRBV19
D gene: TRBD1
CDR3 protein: CASSTYTGTAAVDYGYTF
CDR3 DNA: TGTGCCAGTAGTACGTATACCGGGACAGCGGCGGTTGACTATGGCTACACCTTC

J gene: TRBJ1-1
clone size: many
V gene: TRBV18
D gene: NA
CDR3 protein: CASSPNLRGWAEAFF
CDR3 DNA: TGTGCCAGCTCACCAAATCTCCGCGGTTGGGCTGAAGCTTTCTTT